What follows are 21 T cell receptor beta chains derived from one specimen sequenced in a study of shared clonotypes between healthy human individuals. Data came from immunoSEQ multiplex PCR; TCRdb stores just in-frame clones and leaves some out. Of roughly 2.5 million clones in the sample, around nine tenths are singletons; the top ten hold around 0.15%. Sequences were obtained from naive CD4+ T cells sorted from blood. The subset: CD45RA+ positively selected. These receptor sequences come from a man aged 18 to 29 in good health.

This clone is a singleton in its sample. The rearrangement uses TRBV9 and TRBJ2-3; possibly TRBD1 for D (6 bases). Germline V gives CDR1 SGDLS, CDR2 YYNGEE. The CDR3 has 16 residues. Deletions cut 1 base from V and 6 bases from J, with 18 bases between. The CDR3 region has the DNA TGTGCCAGCAGCGTAACCTCCGGGACACTATGGGATACGCAGTATTTT. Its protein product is CASSVTSGTLWDTQYF.

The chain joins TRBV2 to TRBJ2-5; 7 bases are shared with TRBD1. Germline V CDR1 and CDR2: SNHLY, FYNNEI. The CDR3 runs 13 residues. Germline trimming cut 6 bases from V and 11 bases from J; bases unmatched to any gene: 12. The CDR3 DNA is TGTGCCAGCAGCGAGACAGGGTTCGGTGAGCAGTACTTC. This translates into CASSETGFGEQYF.

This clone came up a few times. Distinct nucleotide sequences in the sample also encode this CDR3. The CDR3 loop reads CASRGTGNQPQHF. The CDR3, as DNA: TGTGCCAGCAGAGGGACAGGCAATCAGCCCCAGCATTTT. This chain connects TRBV6-5 to TRBJ1-5; 7 nucleotides match TRBD1. The V segment lost 6 bases and the J segment 2 bases; nucleotides outside the gene matches: 1. The CDR3 has 13 residues. Per germline, CDR1 MNHEY and CDR2 SVGAGI.

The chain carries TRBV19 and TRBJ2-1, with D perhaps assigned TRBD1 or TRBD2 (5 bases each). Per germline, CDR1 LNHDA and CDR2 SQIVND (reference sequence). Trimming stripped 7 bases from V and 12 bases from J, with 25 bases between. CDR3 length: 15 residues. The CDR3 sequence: CASTLAGTQVMGQFF. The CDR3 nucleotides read TGTGCCAGTACCTTGGCCGGGACCCAAGTCATGGGGCAGTTCTTC.

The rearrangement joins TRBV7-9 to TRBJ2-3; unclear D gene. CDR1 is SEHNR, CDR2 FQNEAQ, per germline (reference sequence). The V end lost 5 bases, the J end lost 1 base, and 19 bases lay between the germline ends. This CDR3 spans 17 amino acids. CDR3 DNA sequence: TGTGCCAGCAGCCGAGATGCAACACCACTGGGCACAGATACGCAGTATTTT. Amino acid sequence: CASSRDATPLGTDTQYF.

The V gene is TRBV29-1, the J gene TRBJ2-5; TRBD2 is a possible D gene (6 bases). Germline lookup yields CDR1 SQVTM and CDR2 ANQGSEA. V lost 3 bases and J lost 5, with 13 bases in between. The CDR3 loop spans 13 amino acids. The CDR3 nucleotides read TGCAGCGTTGAGGAACGGGGGTTGGAGACCCAGTACTTC. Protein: CSVEERGLETQYF.

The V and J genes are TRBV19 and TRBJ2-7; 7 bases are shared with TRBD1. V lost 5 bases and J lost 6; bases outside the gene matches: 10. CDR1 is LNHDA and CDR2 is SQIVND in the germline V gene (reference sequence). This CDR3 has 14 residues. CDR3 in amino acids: CASSSPGTALEQYF. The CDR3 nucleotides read TGTGCCAGTAGTTCCCCCGGGACAGCCCTCGAGCAGTACTTC.

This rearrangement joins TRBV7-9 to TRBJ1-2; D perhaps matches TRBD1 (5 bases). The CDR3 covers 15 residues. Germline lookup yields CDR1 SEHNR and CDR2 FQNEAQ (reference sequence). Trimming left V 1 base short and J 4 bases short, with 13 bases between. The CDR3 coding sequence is TGTGCCAGCAGCTTAGACCGGCCGGGGCCCTATGGCTACACCTTC. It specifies CASSLDRPGPYGYTF. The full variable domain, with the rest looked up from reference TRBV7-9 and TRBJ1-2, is DTGVSQNPRHKITKRGQNVTFRCDPISEHNRLYWYRQTLGQGPEFLTYFQNEAQLEKSRLLSDRFSAERPKGSFSTLEIQRTEQGDSAMYLCASSLDRPGPYGYTFGSGTRLTVV.

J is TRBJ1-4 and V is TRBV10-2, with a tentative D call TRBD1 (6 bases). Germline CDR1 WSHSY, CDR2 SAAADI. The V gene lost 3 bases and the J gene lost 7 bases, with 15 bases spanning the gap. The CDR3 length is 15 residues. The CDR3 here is CASSEQGREGEKLFF. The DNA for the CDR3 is TGCGCCAGCAGTGAACAGGGTCGGGAGGGTGAAAAACTGTTTTTT.

In DNA, the CDR3 is TGTGCCAGCAGCTTAGGCGCGACTGTCACCGGGGAGCTGTTTTTT. Amino acids: CASSLGATVTGELFF. The chain links TRBV7-2 to TRBJ2-2; no firm D call. In germline, CDR1 is SGHTA, CDR2 FQGNSA. The CDR3 covers 15 residues. The V end was cut by 1 base, the J end by 4 bases, with 10 bases between.

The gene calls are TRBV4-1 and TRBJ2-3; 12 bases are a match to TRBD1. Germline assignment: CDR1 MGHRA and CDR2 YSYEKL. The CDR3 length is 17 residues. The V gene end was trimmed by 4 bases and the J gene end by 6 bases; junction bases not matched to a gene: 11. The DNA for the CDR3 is TGCGCCAGCAGCCGCGGGACAGGGGGCGCCGGCTCCGATACGCAGTATTTT. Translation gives CASSRGTGGAGSDTQYF.

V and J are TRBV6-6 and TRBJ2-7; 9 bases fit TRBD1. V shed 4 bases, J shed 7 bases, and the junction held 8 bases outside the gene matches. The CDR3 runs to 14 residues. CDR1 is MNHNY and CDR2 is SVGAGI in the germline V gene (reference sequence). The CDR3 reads CASSFGTGPLEQYF. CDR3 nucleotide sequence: TGTGCCAGCAGTTTCGGGACAGGGCCCCTGGAGCAGTACTTC.

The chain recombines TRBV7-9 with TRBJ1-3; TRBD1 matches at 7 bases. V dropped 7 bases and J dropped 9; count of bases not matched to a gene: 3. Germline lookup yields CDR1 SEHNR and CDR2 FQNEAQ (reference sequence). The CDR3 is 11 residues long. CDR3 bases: TGTGCCAGCACCTCAGGGGGCACCATATATTTT. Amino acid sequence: CASTSGGTIYF. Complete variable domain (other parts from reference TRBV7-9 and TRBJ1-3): DTGVSQNPRHKITKRGQNVTFRCDPISEHNRLYWYRQTLGQGPEFLTYFQNEAQLEKSRLLSDRFSAERPKGSFSTLEIQRTEQGDSAMYLCASTSGGTIYFGEGSWLTVV.

CDR3 sequence reads: CASSLFSSGNTIYF. The CDR3 DNA reads TGTGCCAGCAGCTTATTTAGCTCTGGAAACACCATATATTTT. This chain links TRBV11-2 with TRBJ1-3; no clear D. CDR1 is SGHAT and CDR2 is FQNNGV in the germline V gene. This CDR3 spans 14 amino acids. The V and J ends lost 2 bases and 0 bases respectively, with 5 bases between them.

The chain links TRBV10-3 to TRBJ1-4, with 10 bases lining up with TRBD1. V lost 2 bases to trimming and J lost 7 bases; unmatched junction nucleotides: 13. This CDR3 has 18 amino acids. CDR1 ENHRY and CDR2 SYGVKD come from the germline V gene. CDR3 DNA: TGTGCCATCAGTGAGACCCCGGGACAGGGGAGCTTTGTTGAAAAACTGTTTTTT. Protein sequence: CAISETPGQGSFVEKLFF.

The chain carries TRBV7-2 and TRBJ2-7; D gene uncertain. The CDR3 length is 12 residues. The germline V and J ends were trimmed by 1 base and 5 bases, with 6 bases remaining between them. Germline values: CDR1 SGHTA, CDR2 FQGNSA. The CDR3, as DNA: TGTGCCAGCAGCTTAGACACGGACGAGCAGTACTTC. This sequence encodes CASSLDTDEQYF.

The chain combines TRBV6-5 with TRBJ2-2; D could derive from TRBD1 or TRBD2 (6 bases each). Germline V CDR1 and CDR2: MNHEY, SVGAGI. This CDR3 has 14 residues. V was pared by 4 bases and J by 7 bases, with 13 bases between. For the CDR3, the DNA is TGTGCCAGCAGTTGGGGGGCCGGGGACGGGGAGCTGTTTTTT. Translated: CASSWGAGDGELFF.

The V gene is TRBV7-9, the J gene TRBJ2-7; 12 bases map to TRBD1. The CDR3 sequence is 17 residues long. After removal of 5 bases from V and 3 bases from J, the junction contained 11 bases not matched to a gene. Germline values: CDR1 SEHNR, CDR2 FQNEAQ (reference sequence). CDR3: CASSLSSGTGGIYEQYF. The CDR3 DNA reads TGTGCCAGCAGCCTCTCCTCGGGGACAGGGGGCATCTACGAGCAGTACTTC.

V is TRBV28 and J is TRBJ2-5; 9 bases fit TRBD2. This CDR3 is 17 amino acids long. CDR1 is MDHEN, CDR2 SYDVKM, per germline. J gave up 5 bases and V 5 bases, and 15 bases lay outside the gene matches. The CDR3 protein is CASSPQMSSGGRETQYF. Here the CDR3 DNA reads TGTGCCAGCAGTCCGCAAATGAGTAGCGGGGGCAGGGAGACCCAGTACTTC.

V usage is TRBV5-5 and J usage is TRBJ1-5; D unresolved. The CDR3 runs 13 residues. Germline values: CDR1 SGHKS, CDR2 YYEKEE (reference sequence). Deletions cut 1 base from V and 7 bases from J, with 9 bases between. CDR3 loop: CASSLHGSQPQHF. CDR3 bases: TGTGCCAGCAGCTTGCACGGCAGCCAGCCCCAGCATTTT.

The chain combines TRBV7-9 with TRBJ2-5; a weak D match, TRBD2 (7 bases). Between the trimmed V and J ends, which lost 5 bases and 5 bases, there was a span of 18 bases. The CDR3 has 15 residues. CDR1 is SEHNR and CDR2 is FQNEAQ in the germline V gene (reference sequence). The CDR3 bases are TGTGCCAGCAGCCTTAGGACAGCGGGACCGGAGACCCAGTACTTC. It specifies CASSLRTAGPETQYF.